What follows is one T cell receptor beta chain and its context. The target antigen is unknown. The germline V and J ends were trimmed by 4 bases and 0 bases, with 12 bases remaining between them. The CDR3 is made up of 15 amino acids. From germline, CDR1 is MNHEY and CDR2 SMNVEV (reference sequence). Produced via immunoSEQ multiplex PCR; TCRdb's table is partial and in-frame only. The sample carries about 35,000 clones, 92% recorded once. These data come from a study of OX40 agonist ivuxolimab in advanced cancers. On the study more broadly: Patients receiving dose escalation had hepatocellular carcinoma, melanoma, renal cell or head and neck cancer. A mean age of approximately 60 years, range about 20 to 79, was recorded, and roughly 83% were male. Study findings and constraints: CD4+ and CD8+ blood T cells expanded clonally by week 6 at 0.1 to 3.0 mg/kg.

The genes are TRBV27 and TRBJ1-2; D is uncertain. The sample here was CD4+ or CD8+ T cells sorted from blood, taken in a trial of the OX40 agonist ivuxolimab. The sequence derives from an adult with an advanced solid tumor such as melanoma, head and neck, liver or kidney cancer. CDR3 DNA sequence: TGTGCCAGCAGTTCCCCTAACCAGGCTAACTATGGCTACACCTTC. As protein: CASSSPNQANYGYTF.